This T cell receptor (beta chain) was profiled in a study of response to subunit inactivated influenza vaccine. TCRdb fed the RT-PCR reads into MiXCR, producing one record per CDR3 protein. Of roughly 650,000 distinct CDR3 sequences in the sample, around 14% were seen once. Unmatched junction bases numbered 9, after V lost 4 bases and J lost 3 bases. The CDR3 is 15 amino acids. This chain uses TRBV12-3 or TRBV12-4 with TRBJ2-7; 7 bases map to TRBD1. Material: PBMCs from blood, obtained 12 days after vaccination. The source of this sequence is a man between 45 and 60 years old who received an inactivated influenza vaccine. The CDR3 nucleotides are TGTGCCAGCAGTTCCTCCGGGACAGCCCACTACGAGCAGTACTTC. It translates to CASSSSGTAHYEQYF.